The T cell receptor (beta chain) described here comes from a study of control samples from healthy donors and cancer patients (dated by TCRdb to 2018 to 2020). Points on this clone: It lacks a known antigen. No base qualities exist here, and no much larger clone lies one base off it.

At the junction V is shortened by 0 bases and J by 8 bases, with 4 bases in between. The CDR3, cysteine through phenylalanine, is 11 amino acids long. Of all the DNA, just the CDR3 is kept, 33 bases in frame from base 1. According to the germline V gene (reference sequence), CDR1 reads LGHDT and CDR2 reads YNNKEL. The method behind the library was the immunoSEQ multiplex PCR assay. This is the immuneACCESS table as TCRdb keeps it, with only in-frame sequences that have V and J called. A part of the clones is gone; compared with another copy, unresolved V genes explain less than half, and the rest is unexplained. The sample records about 150,000 clones, just over 85% of which are singletons. Under 2% of the sample comes from the top ten.

The TCR comes from a man younger than 35 in good health. Material for sequencing was blood. The rearrangement combines TRBV3-1 (or the pseudogene TRBV3-2) with TRBJ1-2; the D gene identity is not certain. The DNA reads as follows: TGTGCCAGCAGCCAAGATCTGGGCTACACCTTC. Protein translation: CASSQDLGYTF.